The 12 T cell receptor beta chains given below trace back to one sample, sequenced in a study of blood T cell repertoires in COVID-19. TCRdb's table, derived via immunoSEQ multiplex PCR, lists solely in-frame clones and lacks some. The data show around 150,000 clones, with 87% seen just once and under 6% held by the top ten. What was sequenced was peripheral blood. The receptors were sampled from a human donor in a cohort sampled during active COVID-19.

The genes are TRBV5-3 and TRBJ1-1, with 12 bases fitting TRBD1. TRBV5-3 carries the ORF label, with uncertain function. Losses at the gene ends were 6 bases for V and 2 bases for J; bases not matched to a gene: 11. The CDR3 has 17 residues. The CDR3 region is CARIPGRDRGPNTEAFF. The CDR3 bases are TGTGCCAGAATCCCGGGGAGGGACAGGGGGCCTAACACTGAAGCTTTCTTT.

For this clone: At the DNA level, this CDR3 is encoded by other sequences in the same sample as well. This sequence joins TRBV7-2 and TRBJ2-7; 9 bases are a match to TRBD1. The CDR3 covers 14 residues. Losses at the gene ends were 1 base for V and 3 bases for J; bases not matched to a gene: 1. Germline CDR1 is SGHTA and CDR2 is FQGNSA. CDR3 loop: CASSLGGQGYEQYF. CDR3 DNA sequence: TGTGCCAGCAGCTTAGGGGGACAGGGCTACGAGCAGTACTTC.

V and J are TRBV5-5 and TRBJ1-2; D possibly corresponds to TRBD1 (5 bases). The germline V gene has CDR1 SGHKS and CDR2 YYEKEE (reference sequence). Trimming pared 4 bases from V and 7 bases from J, leaving 11 bases between. This CDR3 spans 12 amino acids. The CDR3 region is CASSRGDLGYTF. CDR3 DNA sequence: TGTGCCAGCAGCCGCGGGGACCTTGGCTACACCTTC. The full variable domain, completed using reference TRBV5-5 and TRBJ1-2, is DAGVTQSPTHLIKTRGQQVTLRCSPISGHKSVSWYQQVLGQGPQFIFQYYEKEERGRGNFPDRFSARQFPNYSSELNVNALLLGDSALYLCASSRGDLGYTFGSGTRLTVV.

The chain carries TRBV21-1 and TRBJ1-4; the table names TRBD1, a call not compared with the DNA. TRBV21-1 is termed a pseudogene. The length of the CDR3 is 17 residues. DNA of the CDR3: TGTGCCAGCAGCAAAAGAGTCCAGGCGTCAACTAATGAAAAACTGTTTTTT. Protein: CASSKRVQASTNEKLFF.

This clone was found a few times. V and J are TRBV4-3 and TRBJ1-6; D unclear. The CDR3 has 13 amino acids. The V gene's germline CDR1 is LGHNA and CDR2 YSLEER. Deletions cut 3 bases from V and 6 bases from J, with 6 bases between. DNA of the CDR3: TGCGCCAGCAGCCATGGCAGTAATTCACCCCTCCACTTT. It yields the protein CASSHGSNSPLHF.

V gene TRBV5-6 combines with J gene TRBJ2-1; 10 bases line up with TRBD1. Unmatched junction bases numbered 7, after V lost 4 bases and J lost 0 bases. Germline V gene data show CDR1 as SGHDT and CDR2 as YYEEEE. CDR3 length: 17 amino acids. DNA for the CDR3: TGTGCCAGCAGCAAAAGACAGGGGGCCTTCTCCTACAATGAGCAGTTCTTC. It encodes CASSKRQGAFSYNEQFF. The whole variable domain, filled in from reference TRBV5-6 and TRBJ2-1, reads DAGVTQSPTHLIKTRGQQVTLRCSPKSGHDTVSWYQQALGQGPQFIFQYYEEEERQRGNFPDRFSGHQFPNYSSELNVNALLLGDSALYLCASSKRQGAFSYNEQFFGPGTRLTVL.

The CDR3 DNA sequence: TGTGCCAGCAGTTTATGGGACAGGGTCGGTAGCAATGAGCAGTTCTTC. Translated: CASSLWDRVGSNEQFF. This chain connects TRBV28 to TRBJ2-1, with 8 positions matching TRBD1. The CDR3 has 16 residues. J gave up 6 bases and V 0 bases, and 7 bases lay outside the gene matches. CDR1 is MDHEN, CDR2 SYDVKM, per germline. The full variable domain, in which reference TRBV28 and TRBJ2-1 provide the parts outside the CDR3, is DVKVTQSSRYLVKRTGEKVFLECVQDMDHENMFWYRQDPGLGLRLIYFSYDVKMKEKGDIPEGYSVSREKKERFSLILESASTNQTSMYLCASSLWDRVGSNEQFFGPGTRLTVL.

This sequence joins TRBV6-5 and TRBJ1-1; 7 bases map to TRBD1. CDR3 length: 15 amino acids. Unmatched junction bases numbered 7, after V lost 0 bases and J lost 6 bases. Germline CDR1 and CDR2: MNHEY and SVGAGI. The DNA for the CDR3 is TGTGCCAGCAGTTACTCGAGACAGGGAAGGGCTGAAGCTTTCTTT. Translation gives CASSYSRQGRAEAFF.

This chain uses TRBV27 with TRBJ1-2; D is perhaps TRBD1 (6 bases). Trimming removed 8 bases at V and 4 bases at J, with 14 bases between. The CDR3 totals 13 residues. Germline CDR1 reads MNHEY; CDR2 reads SMNVEV (reference sequence). The CDR3 sequence: CASGPQGGYGYTF. As DNA, the CDR3 is TGTGCCAGCGGCCCACAGGGCGGCTATGGCTACACCTTC.

The chain carries TRBV27 and TRBJ2-7; D gene ambiguous. V was cut by 5 bases and J by 4 bases, with 12 bases left in between. The length of the CDR3 is 13 residues. Germline CDR1 MNHEY, CDR2 SMNVEV (reference sequence). CDR3 DNA sequence: TGTGCCAGCAGTCCTTCACAGCTTTACGAGCAGTACTTC. The encoded protein is CASSPSQLYEQYF.

The rearrangement links TRBV24-1 to TRBJ2-7; the D is unclear. Germline V lookup: CDR1 KGHDR, CDR2 SFDVKD. The CDR3 consists of 12 residues. Trimming stripped 3 bases from V and 3 bases from J, with 5 bases between. The CDR3 nucleotides read TGTGCCACCAGTGATGACAACTACGAGCAGTACTTC. Translated, it gives CATSDDNYEQYF.

The chain has TRBV5-6 and TRBJ2-5, with TRBD2 matching over 11 bases. This CDR3 has 16 residues. Germline lookup yields CDR1 SGHDT and CDR2 YYEEEE. J lost 0 bases, V lost 4 bases, and 5 bases had no gene match. The CDR3 region is CASSATSGGYQETQYF. The DNA of the CDR3 is TGTGCCAGCAGCGCAACTAGCGGGGGCTACCAAGAGACCCAGTACTTC.